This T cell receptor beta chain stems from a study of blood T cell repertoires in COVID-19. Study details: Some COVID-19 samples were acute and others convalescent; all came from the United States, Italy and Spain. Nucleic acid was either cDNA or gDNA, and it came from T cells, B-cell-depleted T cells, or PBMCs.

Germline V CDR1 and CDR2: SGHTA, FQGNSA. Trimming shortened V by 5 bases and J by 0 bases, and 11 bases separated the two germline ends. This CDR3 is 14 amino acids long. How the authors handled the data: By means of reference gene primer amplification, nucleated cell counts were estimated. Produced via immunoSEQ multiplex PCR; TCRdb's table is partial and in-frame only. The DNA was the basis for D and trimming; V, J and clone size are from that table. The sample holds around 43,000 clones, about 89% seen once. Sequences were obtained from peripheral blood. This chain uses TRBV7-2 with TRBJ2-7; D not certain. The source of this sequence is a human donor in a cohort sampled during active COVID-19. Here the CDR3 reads CASSPRLSSYEQYF. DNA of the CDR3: TGTGCCAGCAGCCCCCGCCTGAGCTCCTACGAGCAGTACTTC.